This record covers a single TCR beta chain. The data are from a study of blood T cell repertoires in COVID-19. Those who participated ranged in age from about 18 to 89 years and resided in about two dozen US areas. Original methodology: Reference gene primer amplification gave estimated nucleated cell counts. TCRdb's copy holds only in-frame clones and misses some; the assay was immunoSEQ multiplex PCR. V, J and clone size reflect that table, while D and trimming were determined from the DNA. The sample gives about 400,000 clones, roughly 87% of which show up once; 2.5% to 3.5% is in the top ten. V dropped 1 base and J dropped 7; count of bases not matched to a gene: 8. Germline CDR1 reads SGHVS; CDR2 reads FQNEAQ. This CDR3 contains 16 residues.

This clonotype was obtained from a woman under 40 who had recovered from COVID-19. The genes are TRBV7-8 and TRBJ1-5, with 9 bases lining up with TRBD1. Sequencing used PBMCs or T cells enriched from blood (not recorded which). CDR3 nucleotide sequence: TGTGCCAGCAGCTTAGGCCGGACAGGGGTCAACCAGCCCCAGCATTTT. As protein: CASSLGRTGVNQPQHF.